Sequencing of this T cell receptor (beta chain) was carried out in a study of shared clonotypes between healthy human individuals. The length of the CDR3 is 16 residues. Germline-derived CDR1 and CDR2 are MNHEY and SMNVEV (reference sequence). V shed 4 bases, J shed 0 bases, and the junction held 4 bases outside the gene matches. Clones were read by immunoSEQ multiplex PCR, and TCRdb kept only the in-frame ones, dropping some. The repertoire holds roughly 2,500,000 clones, with 93% as singletons. Sequencing used naive CD4+ T cells from PBMCs. Described subset: CD45RA+ positively selected. The sequence came from a man between 18 and 35 years old in good health. Some clones in this sample may be carry-over from other donors' samples. The chain employs TRBV27 and TRBJ2-7; TRBD2 matches 12 bases. CDR3 sequence (DNA): TGTGCCAGCAGTTGGCTAGCGGGAGGGAGCTCCTACGAGCAGTACTTC. Protein product: CASSWLAGGSSYEQYF.